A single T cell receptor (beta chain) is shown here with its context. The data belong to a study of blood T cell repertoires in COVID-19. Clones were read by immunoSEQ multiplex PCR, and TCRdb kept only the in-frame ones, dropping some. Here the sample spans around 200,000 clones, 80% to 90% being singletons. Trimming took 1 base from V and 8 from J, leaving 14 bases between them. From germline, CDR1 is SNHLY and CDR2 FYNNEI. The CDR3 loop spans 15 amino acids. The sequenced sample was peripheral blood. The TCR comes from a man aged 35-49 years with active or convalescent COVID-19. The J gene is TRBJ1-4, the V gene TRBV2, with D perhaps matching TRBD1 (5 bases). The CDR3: CASSEGLQGGEKLFF. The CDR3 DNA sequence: TGTGCCAGCAGTGAAGGATTGCAGGGTGGGGAAAAACTGTTTTTT.